The next 31 T cell receptor beta chains were all read from a single sample in a study of cytomegalovirus exposure and HLA in healthy donors (TCRdb year 2017). Preparation of the library involved the immunoSEQ multiplex PCR assay. Drawn from immuneACCESS, this table holds only the in-frame rearrangements with V and J called that TCRdb kept. Clones are partly lost; checked studies trace under half to an unresolved V gene and leave the rest unexplained. In all, the sample holds about 120,000 clones, and 89% of those were seen once. Of the sample, 1.1% is held by the ten largest clones. Sequencing was done on a sample of PBMCs. These receptors were obtained from a woman aged 18 to 35 in good health and CMV-seronegative.

This chain joins TRBV4-2 and TRBJ2-2; D gene ambiguous. This CDR3 region has 14 residues. Germline V gene lookup returns CDR1 LGHNA and CDR2 YNFKEQ. V lost 0 bases and J lost 2, with 4 bases in between. In DNA form, the CDR3 reads TGTGCCAGCAGCCAAGATCCTAACACCGGGGAGCTGTTTTTT. Translating it yields CASSQDPNTGELFF.

The rearrangement links TRBV27 to TRBJ2-1; the D gene is possibly TRBD2 (5 bases). Per the germline V gene, CDR1 is MNHEY and CDR2 is SMNVEV (reference sequence). The V and J ends lost 2 bases and 10 bases respectively, with 12 bases between them. The CDR3 totals 13 residues. CDR3 sequence: CASSLRLGSEQFF. DNA of the CDR3: TGTGCCAGCAGTTTACGGCTTGGGAGCGAGCAGTTCTTC.

The V and J genes are TRBV28 and TRBJ1-4, with 8 positions matching TRBD1. The junction had 7 bases not matched to a gene; V was cut back by 6 bases and J by 7 bases. The length of the CDR3 is 14 residues. The germline V gene has CDR1 MDHEN and CDR2 SYDVKM. The CDR3 DNA reads as TGTGCCAGCAGCAAACAGGGGGTTGCTGAAAAACTGTTTTTT. It is translated as CASSKQGVAEKLFF.

V gene TRBV7-9 combines with J gene TRBJ2-1; D is perhaps TRBD2 (6 bases). Per the germline V gene, CDR1 is SEHNR and CDR2 is FQNEAQ (reference sequence). The CDR3 length is 15 residues. The V and J ends lost 4 bases and 5 bases respectively, with 15 bases between them. The DNA of the CDR3 is TGTGCCAGCAGCTCCACGCCGGGACTGAACAATGAGCAGTTCTTC. Amino acid sequence: CASSSTPGLNNEQFF.

The chain uses TRBV18 and TRBJ2-3, with 11 bases fitting TRBD1. The V gene's germline CDR1 is KGHSH and CDR2 LQKENI. This CDR3 is built from 15 residues. V lost 3 bases to trimming and J lost 3 bases; unmatched junction nucleotides: 2. The CDR3 DNA follows: TGTGCCAGCTCACCCGGACAGGGGGCAACAGATACGCAGTATTTT. It codes for CASSPGQGATDTQYF. The full variable domain, its missing parts supplied by reference TRBV18 and TRBJ2-3, is NAGVMQNPRHLVRRRGQEARLRCSPMKGHSHVYWYRQLPEEGLKFMVYLQKENIIDESGMPKERFSAEFPKEGPSILRIQQVVRGDSAAYFCASSPGQGATDTQYFGPGTRLTVL.

CDR3 loop: CASSHQKLAGDNEQFF. The CDR3 nucleotides are TGTGCCAGCAGTCACCAAAAACTAGCGGGGGACAATGAGCAGTTCTTC. V usage is TRBV28 and J usage is TRBJ2-1; 11 bases map to TRBD2. The CDR3 is 16 residues long. V lost 5 bases and J lost 5; bases outside the gene matches: 8. Germline CDR1 reads MDHEN; CDR2 reads SYDVKM. Based on the CDR3 plus reference TRBV28 and TRBJ2-1, the full variable domain is DVKVTQSSRYLVKRTGEKVFLECVQDMDHENMFWYRQDPGLGLRLIYFSYDVKMKEKGDIPEGYSVSREKKERFSLILESASTNQTSMYLCASSHQKLAGDNEQFFGPGTRLTVL.

The rearrangement joins TRBV13 to TRBJ1-1; 11 positions agree with TRBD1. This CDR3 has 17 amino acids. Germline V gene sequence: CDR1 PRHDT, CDR2 FYEKMQ (reference sequence). V lost 5 bases to trimming and J lost 1 base; unmatched junction nucleotides: 9. Written as DNA, the CDR3 is TGTGCCAGCAGCCCGCGAGGGACAGGGGGACAGAACACTGAAGCTTTCTTT. Translating gives CASSPRGTGGQNTEAFF.

V gene TRBV18 combines with J gene TRBJ1-3, with 7 bases aligning to TRBD1. The trim removed 1 base at V and 0 bases at J, leaving 9 bases unmatched. CDR1 KGHSH and CDR2 LQKENI come from the germline V gene. CDR3 size: 18 residues. The CDR3 DNA sequence: TGTGCCAGCTCACCACAGGGGCAGGGGGAAATCTCTGGAAACACCATATATTTT. Translation: CASSPQGQGEISGNTIYF.

The chain couples TRBV6-5 to TRBJ2-1, with D perhaps TRBD2 (6 bases). Trimming pared 6 bases from V and 5 bases from J, leaving 17 bases between. Germline CDR1 is MNHEY and CDR2 is SVGAGI. The CDR3 covers 15 residues. The CDR3 is CASRKRETADNEQFF. The CDR3 DNA reads as TGTGCCAGCAGGAAACGGGAGACAGCCGACAATGAGCAGTTCTTC.

The chain couples TRBV28 to TRBJ1-5; unclear D gene. This CDR3 contains 13 residues. Trimming took 3 bases from V and 5 from J, leaving 8 bases between them. Per the germline V gene, CDR1 is MDHEN and CDR2 is SYDVKM. Written as DNA, the CDR3 is TGTGCCAGCAGTTTTTTTTCAGATCAGCCCCAGCATTTT. This encodes CASSFFSDQPQHF.

The V call is TRBV4-2, the J call TRBJ2-2, with D perhaps TRBD2 (6 bases). V dropped 0 bases and J dropped 4 bases, with 15 bases sitting between them. Germline CDR1 LGHNA, CDR2 YNFKEQ. The CDR3 is 17 residues long. CDR3 amino acids: CASSQEQWGDFTGELFF. Here the CDR3 DNA reads TGTGCCAGCAGCCAAGAACAATGGGGGGATTTCACCGGGGAGCTGTTTTTT.

The rearrangement uses TRBV18 and TRBJ2-2; 8 bases are a match to TRBD1. CDR1 KGHSH and CDR2 LQKENI come from the germline V gene. The CDR3 has 14 residues. V shed 3 bases, J shed 6 bases, and the junction held 3 bases outside the gene matches. In nucleotides, the CDR3 is TGTGCCAGCTCACCGGACAGGGACCCCGGGGAGCTGTTTTTT. Its translation: CASSPDRDPGELFF.

The chain combines TRBV5-6 with TRBJ2-5, with 12 bases aligning to TRBD2. CDR1 and CDR2 (germline): SGHDT, YYEEEE. Trimming cost V 0 bases and J 5 bases; bases outside gene matches: 5. This CDR3 contains 16 residues. CDR3 residues: CASSLGLAGVMETQYF. CDR3 in DNA: TGTGCCAGCAGCTTGGGACTAGCGGGAGTAATGGAGACCCAGTACTTC.

The V call is TRBV6-5, the J call TRBJ1-3, with D unclear. Germline loops: CDR1 MNHEY, CDR2 SVGAGI. Trimming stripped 2 bases from V and 4 bases from J, with 15 bases between. This CDR3 is built from 16 residues. For the CDR3, the DNA is TGTGCCAGCAGTTACGACATCCCGCCGTTGGGAAACACCATATATTTT. Its protein product is CASSYDIPPLGNTIYF.

The sample holds one count of this clone. The J gene is TRBJ1-1, the V gene TRBV14; D might be TRBD1 (5 bases). Germline V gives CDR1 SGHDN, CDR2 FVKESK. Trimming took off 5 bases at V and 1 base at J, with 8 bases between the two ends. The CDR3 runs to 13 residues. The CDR3 region has the DNA TGTGCCAGCAGCTACGACAGGAACACTGAAGCTTTCTTT. Translating gives CASSYDRNTEAFF.

The chain uses TRBV5-6 and TRBJ2-5; 10 bases align to TRBD2. The CDR3 is 17 amino acids. V lost 0 bases, J lost 5 bases, and 10 bases stayed unmatched. Germline V gene lookup returns CDR1 SGHDT and CDR2 YYEEEE. The CDR3 region is CASSLGLAGEEWETQYF. CDR3 nucleotide sequence: TGTGCCAGCAGCTTGGGGCTAGCGGGGGAAGAGTGGGAGACCCAGTACTTC.

This clone has just one count. This chain uses TRBV28 with TRBJ1-5; the D gene is possibly TRBD1 (5 bases). V shed 11 bases and J shed 4 bases, with 15 bases lying between them. Germline V gives CDR1 MDHEN, CDR2 SYDVKM. CDR3 length equals 13 residues. The CDR3 nucleotides are TGTGCCTCTAAGGCTGGGGGGAATCAGCCCCAGCATTTT. Its protein product is CASKAGGNQPQHF.

This chain joins TRBV4-3 and TRBJ2-2, with TRBD1 identical over 8 bases. This CDR3 contains 14 residues. V lost 1 base, J lost 7 bases, and 2 bases stayed unmatched. In germline, CDR1 is LGHNA, CDR2 YSLEER. The CDR3 sequence is CASSQVDRGGELFF. CDR3 bases: TGCGCCAGCAGCCAAGTAGACAGGGGCGGGGAGCTGTTTTTT.

The rearrangement joins TRBV28 to TRBJ1-2; unclear D gene. The CDR3 covers 18 residues. Trimming took 3 bases from V and 5 from J, leaving 25 bases between them. Germline loops: CDR1 MDHEN, CDR2 SYDVKM. CDR3 sequence reads: CASSFTPLIPIPAYGYTF. The CDR3 DNA reads TGTGCCAGCAGTTTTACCCCTCTCATCCCTATACCCGCATATGGCTACACCTTC.

V is TRBV18 and J is TRBJ2-7; D unclear. The CDR3 has 14 amino acids. Germline assignment: CDR1 KGHSH and CDR2 LQKENI. The ends were cut back, 3 bases at V and 0 bases at J, with 9 bases in the middle. The DNA of the CDR3 is TGTGCCAGCTCACCGGATTCGGGCTCCTACGAGCAGTACTTC. It yields the protein CASSPDSGSYEQYF.

The chain employs TRBV2 and TRBJ1-1; D is ambiguous. V was trimmed by 7 bases and J by 3 bases, leaving 15 bases between them. The CDR3 has 14 amino acids. Germline assignment: CDR1 SNHLY and CDR2 FYNNEI. CDR3 in amino acids: CASTLAGLDTEAFF. The CDR3 nucleotides are TGTGCCAGCACCTTAGCTGGGTTGGACACTGAAGCTTTCTTT.

This rearrangement joins TRBV19 to TRBJ2-1; 8 positions match TRBD2. The CDR3 totals 15 residues. Germline V gives CDR1 LNHDA, CDR2 SQIVND (reference sequence). V trimming: 9 bases; J trimming: 4 bases; junction bases outside the gene matches: 11. The CDR3, as DNA: TGTGCCAGGAAACTAGCGGAGGGTCGATACAATGAGCAGTTCTTC. As protein: CARKLAEGRYNEQFF.

The V call is TRBV19, the J call TRBJ2-3; D ambiguous. The CDR3 runs to 16 residues. Trimming stripped 3 bases from V and 0 bases from J, with 13 bases between. Germline CDR1 reads LNHDA; CDR2 reads SQIVND (reference sequence). In DNA form, the CDR3 reads TGTGCCAGTAGTATTGGTGCGGCCTCTAGCACAGATACGCAGTATTTT. Amino acid sequence: CASSIGAASSTDTQYF.

The gene calls are TRBV7-2 and TRBJ1-2, with a tentative D call TRBD1 (5 bases). This CDR3 is built from 14 residues. V dropped 6 bases and J dropped 5 bases, with 16 bases sitting between them. Germline CDR1 reads SGHTA; CDR2 reads FQGNSA. The CDR3 nucleotides read TGTGCCAGCAGACACCCCGAGCCAGGGTATGGCTACACCTTC. It specifies CASRHPEPGYGYTF.

The rearrangement joins TRBV6-1 to TRBJ2-7, with 10 bases lining up with TRBD2. CDR1 is MNHNS, CDR2 SASEGT, per germline. Trimming took 7 bases from V and 6 from J; bases not matched to a gene: 9. This CDR3 is built from 14 residues. The CDR3 region has the DNA TGTGCCAGCACCCTTAGCGGGAGGCCGGGCGAGCAGTACTTC. As protein: CASTLSGRPGEQYF.

V usage is TRBV5-1 and J usage is TRBJ1-1; tentatively, D is TRBD1 (6 bases). CDR3 length: 15 amino acids. V was cut by 4 bases and J by 1 base, with 14 bases left in between. Germline-derived CDR1 and CDR2 are SGHRS and YFSETQ. CDR3 protein: CASSITGIGNTEAFF. The CDR3 nucleotides are TGCGCCAGCAGCATAACAGGGATAGGGAACACTGAAGCTTTCTTT.

V usage is TRBV4-1 and J usage is TRBJ1-6; 8 bases align to TRBD1. CDR3 length: 15 residues. From germline, CDR1 is MGHRA and CDR2 YSYEKL. J was trimmed by 10 bases and V by 3 bases; bases with no gene match: 8. In DNA form, the CDR3 reads TGCGCCAGCAGCCACCACAGGGGGTTTTTCTCACCCCTCCACTTT. It translates to CASSHHRGFFSPLHF.

The chain recombines TRBV19 with TRBJ1-2; the D gene is possibly TRBD1 (6 bases). Germline V gene lookup returns CDR1 LNHDA and CDR2 SQIVND (reference sequence). With 6 bases removed from V and 6 bases from J, the gap between germline ends came to 14 bases. This CDR3 is 13 amino acids long. This chain's CDR3 is CASSITGRHGYTF. DNA of the CDR3: TGTGCCAGTAGCATTACAGGGCGCCATGGCTACACCTTC.

The chain has TRBV27 and TRBJ2-3; possible D gene TRBD2, 6 bases. Trimming took 5 bases from V and 1 from J, leaving 16 bases between them. Germline assignment: CDR1 MNHEY and CDR2 SMNVEV (reference sequence). The CDR3 loop spans 16 amino acids. In DNA form, the CDR3 reads TGTGCCAGCAGTCCGATAGGTCCTAGCGGCACAGATACGCAGTATTTT. As protein: CASSPIGPSGTDTQYF.

V and J are TRBV6-5 and TRBJ2-2; 7 bases match TRBD1. The length of the CDR3 is 14 residues. Germline values: CDR1 MNHEY, CDR2 SVGAGI. Unmatched junction bases numbered 10, after V lost 7 bases and J lost 8 bases. CDR3 protein: CASNTQGIRGELFF. The CDR3 DNA is TGTGCCAGCAATACACAGGGGATTCGGGGGGAGCTGTTTTTT.

This clone was seen once. CDR3 protein: CASSSQGAGNQPQHF. CDR3 bases: TGTGCCAGCAGTTCCCAGGGGGCTGGCAATCAGCCCCAGCATTTT. This chain joins TRBV28 and TRBJ1-5; 8 bases map to TRBD1. J was trimmed by 2 bases and V by 4 bases; bases with no gene match: 4. In germline, CDR1 is MDHEN, CDR2 SYDVKM. The CDR3 runs to 15 residues.